This T cell receptor (beta chain) was obtained from a study of cytomegalovirus exposure and HLA in healthy donors (dated by TCRdb to 2016 to 2017). Context from the whole study: An earlier analysis of several hundred of the donors reported 250 to 350 Gb of sequence data and 100 million to 140 million unique TCR beta sequences from 150 million to 200 million T cells. All discovery cohort repertoires had been generated on a single sequencing platform. To predict cytomegalovirus infection status, the study combined high-throughput TCR immunosequencing, statistical association of individual TCRs with disease status, and machine learning. A later analysis re-analyzed previously published TCR beta repertoires from 550 to 700 donors and added high-resolution HLA genotyping to study TCR occurrence patterns. In an earlier analysis of a few hundred of the donors, high-throughput TCR beta sequencing was used to judge whether each TCR beta V gene segment behaved as functional or pseudogenic. Among the roughly 380 genotyped donors, 75% to 90% belonged to the genetic ancestry cluster associated with self-reported Caucasian donors. On average, 235,054 unique TCR beta nucleotide sequences were sequenced per donor among several hundred genotyped donors of the cohort, with roughly 18% of those sequences being non-productive. HLA typing included class I and class II loci at four-digit resolution. An early release that covered 500 to 800 HLA-typed donors contained approximately 300 gigabases of sequencing data and tens of millions of unique TCR sequences. The later analysis used no new phenotypic data to find candidate immune exposures, relying instead on TCR beta sequences and their occurrence across donors. Typing coverage varied by locus: about 629-640 donors for A, B, C, DRB1 and DQB1; some 520 for DQA1; around 610 for DPA1; more than 450 for DPB1. Besides the first cohort of hundreds of subjects, a separate validation cohort made up of over 100 different subjects was used. A handful of DR-DQ haplotypes were treated as single units for association and clustering because of strong linkage in the cohort. Donor age, sex, ethnicity and CMV serostatus were compiled together with the repertoire data. The T cell repertoires of 666 subjects were profiled by immunosequencing and related to cytomegalovirus serostatus. A later genetic analysis used genome-wide SNP genotypes for about 60% of the roughly 700 donors, treating that subset as a discovery cohort. The aim of the study was to test whether cataloging public T cell receptors could identify signatures of past pathogen exposure.

Beyond this particular receptor, the publication reports: While some public TCRs were present in many individuals, most TCR sequences turned up only very rarely across donors. In an earlier analysis of several hundred of the donors, most TCR beta V segments were observed in productive rearrangements about 87% or about 30% of the time, broadly matching IMGT annotations. In this cohort, only TCR beta chains were sequenced, and detectable features were limited by the absence of alpha or paired-chain data. The authors suggested that the approach could potentially be generalized to other disease states and immunological phenotypes. Some IMGT-functional V segments, including TRBV6-2 and TRBV6-3, could not be distinguished by the 87-base-pair reads and were therefore excluded. Sequencing depth was assumed to be roughly uniform across donors in the presence/absence analyses, though that assumption may not hold. Immune exposure information for the cohort was limited to CMV serostatus. A total of around 150 TCR beta chains were listed by the study as associated with cytomegalovirus. Because counts were too low, about 18 rarely observed V segments, including chromosome 9 orphons, were left out of the earlier analysis of 500 to 750 of the donors. Three of the identified cytomegalovirus-associated TCR beta chains were confirmed in vitro to be specific for cytomegalovirus antigens. A later analysis found that TCR association rates varied across HLA loci, with DRB1 alleles showing the most associated TCRs and HLA-C alleles the fewest. Because HLA typing was missing for some donors at each locus, association tests included only the typed subset. When HLA alleles, especially DR and DQ, strongly co-occurred, attributing TCR associations to individual alleles was difficult. In a later analysis, several top co-occurrence clusters were reported to appear linked to parvovirus B19, influenza, CMV and Epstein-Barr virus. In a later analysis, 16,951 TCR beta sequences were associated with specific HLA alleles at a false discovery rate of 0.05. A later genetic analysis associated a missense DCLRE1C variant with V-gene and J-gene trimming of TCR beta chains, and an independent cohort replicated the association. In a later analysis, HLA-associated TCR beta chains showed more clonal expansion and lower generation probabilities than non-associated chains that were equally common. According to a later genetic analysis, donors in an Asian-associated ancestry cluster had fewer N-insertions in productive TCRs than the approximately 710-donor mean. A cluster of highly shared sequence variants was judged likely to represent a technical artifact of the sequencing pipeline. A further reported finding was that TCR beta sequences accurately predicted the HLA-A and HLA-B alleles for most subjects in the first cohort. According to a later analysis, most CMV-associated TCR beta chains appeared to be HLA-restricted, and the HLA associations seemed to be driven largely by CMV exposure. Correlated functional status among segregating V segments might reflect linkage disequilibrium, but an unknown experimental factor could not be ruled out. Cytomegalovirus status was reported to be diagnosed by the classifier with high specificity and sensitivity in both the original and validation cohorts.

As to this clone: Its antigen is still unknown. Nothing much larger sits one base from this clone, and base qualities are not available.

The germline V gene (reference sequence) yields SEHNR for CDR1 and FQNEAQ for CDR2. The V end loses 3 bases and the J end loses 8 bases, and a stretch of 10 bases separates them. The CDR3 runs 12 residues from the cysteine to the phenylalanine. The kept DNA is CDR3 alone, 36 bases in frame from the first base. The cohort comprised approximately 700 healthy bone marrow donors. At the time of sampling, all cohort members were nominally healthy, though unrecorded immune exposures were likely present. The donor was CMV seronegative and belonged to the group of over 300 seronegative cohort members. Every donor gave a peripheral blood sample, and the peripheral blood mononuclear cells from that sample were used for TCR beta sequencing. The Qiagen DNeasy Blood Extraction Kit was used to extract genomic DNA from the blood cell samples. Libraries were made using the immunoSEQ multiplex PCR assay. For the multiplex PCR, a mixture combining 60 forward primers for TCR Vbeta segments and 13 reverse primers for TCR Jbeta segments was used. The CDR3 region of rearranged TCR beta genes was amplified from genomic DNA by a multiplex PCR assay. Amplified TCR beta libraries were sequenced as 87-base-pair reads on the Illumina HiSeq System. The original methods were these. In a later analysis, 77 million or so unique TCR beta chains were counted across the roughly 610 repertoires, and roughly 10 million of these chains were shared by at least two donors. Raw reads were error-corrected and collapsed into unique sequences with a nearest-neighbor algorithm that merged closely related sequences to remove PCR and sequencing errors. To assign V, D and J gene segments, CDR3 sequences were aligned to IMGT reference sequences. For a sequence to be retained, a match of at least six nucleotides was required to both a V gene segment and a J gene segment. A rearrangement counted as productive if the CDR3 had no stop codons and remained in frame with V and J, and every other rearrangement counted as non-productive. Following IMGT convention, CDR3 was defined as the stretch from the second conserved V-encoded cysteine to the conserved J-encoded phenylalanine. Sequences without an unambiguous match to a single V gene segment were excluded from the earlier analysis of about 600 of the donors. In an earlier analysis of 450 to 700 of the donors, V segments were called functional above 56.7% productive rearrangements and were called segregating when the between-donor standard deviation exceeded 5%. A statistical classification framework was built to diagnose cytomegalovirus status from the catalog of TCR beta chain sequences. V and J gene assignment, in a later analysis, came from comparing TCR nucleotide sequences with IMGT/GENE-DB human TR gene sequences. Using the TCRdist pipeline, a later analysis assigned CDR3 sequences along with most-parsimonious VDJ recombination scenarios. In a later analysis, each TCR beta chain was defined by its CDR3 amino acid sequence together with its V-gene family, and reads without a unique V-gene family were excluded. To address suspected cross-contamination and a sequencing artifact, a later analysis removed 592 highly shared, low-generation-probability nucleotide sequences. For each public chain, a later analysis derived a clonal expansion index from normalized ranks of inferred template counts within each repertoire. Generation probabilities in a later analysis came from a VDJ recombination model fitted to out-of-frame rearrangements, and those results were checked against IGoR. In a later analysis, hypergeometric tests were used to score TCR-TCR, TCR-HLA and TCR-CMV co-occurrence, with a repertoire-size bias correction applied to TCR pairs. In a later analysis, false discovery rates were estimated by permuting HLA or CMV assignments 20 times. A later analysis grouped co-occurring TCRs with DBSCAN, adding TCRdist sequence similarity when clustering within HLA-allele-positive subsets. Co-occurrence clustering excluded repertoires with fewer than 30,000 or more than 120,000 public chains, plus five with anomalous nucleotide sharing. In its TCRdb copy, this immuneACCESS table keeps in-frame sequences only and misses some clones. Where compared with another copy, unresolved V genes explain less than half of these, and the others have no known cause. The DNA was the basis for D and trimming; V, J and clone size are from that table. The sample records about 190,000 clones, over 70% of which are singletons. The ten largest clones add up to about 1.6% of the sample.

The sequenced material came from PBMCs. The rearrangement joined TRBV7-9 to TRBJ1-1; the D gene cannot be named for sure. This TCR was recovered from a young woman in good health and CMV-seronegative. In nucleotides, the sequence is TGTGCCAGCAGCTTTCATGCGATGGAAGCTTTCTTT. It encodes CASSFHAMEAFF.